One and the same sample provided the 20 T cell receptor beta chains below, sequenced in a study of cytomegalovirus exposure and HLA in healthy donors. Amplification used 60 Vbeta primers and 13 Jbeta primers. Data came from immunoSEQ multiplex PCR; TCRdb stores just in-frame clones and leaves some out. In the table there are more than 200,000 clones, more than 60% of which are singletons. The sequencing sample was made of PBMCs. The receptors here all came from a girl aged 2 to 9 in good health and CMV-seronegative.

This clone was seen a handful of times. The chain carries TRBV19 and TRBJ1-1; TRBD1 aligns across 9 bases. Germline CDR1 and CDR2: LNHDA and SQIVND (reference sequence). The CDR3 contains 15 residues. The V segment lost 3 bases and the J segment 6 bases; nucleotides outside the gene matches: 8. The CDR3 here is CASSILGDRDAEAFF. The CDR3 nucleotides are TGTGCCAGTAGTATCCTAGGGGACAGGGACGCTGAAGCTTTCTTT.

This chain connects TRBV25-1 to TRBJ2-3, with TRBD2 matching over 9 bases. Unmatched junction bases numbered 5, after V lost 1 base and J lost 3 bases. The CDR3 runs 16 residues. Germline assignment: CDR1 MGHDK and CDR2 SYGVNS. The CDR3 DNA reads as TGTGCCAGCAGTGAATGGTCTAGCGGGGTAACAGATACGCAGTATTTT. Protein sequence: CASSEWSSGVTDTQYF.

The chain has TRBV10-2 and TRBJ1-5; no definite D call. The CDR3 covers 15 residues. Germline CDR1 WSHSY, CDR2 SAAADI. CDR3 in DNA: TGCCCCCATATGGGCAGGAATTTACCTAACCAGCCCCAGCATTTT. The encoded protein is CPHMGRNLPNQPQHF.

CDR3 DNA sequence: TGCGCCAGCAGCTTGGGTATAGCTATCACAGATACGCAGTATTTT. Translation: CASSLGIAITDTQYF. This chain links TRBV5-1 with TRBJ2-3; D ambiguous. Trimming pared 0 bases from V and 2 bases from J, leaving 10 bases between. This CDR3 is 15 amino acids long. CDR1 SGHRS and CDR2 YFSETQ come from the germline V gene.

CDR3 sequence reads: CASSPTMLELAGGTNEQFF. CDR3 in DNA: TGTGCCAGCAGCCCTACCATGTTGGAGCTAGCGGGGGGAACTAATGAGCAGTTCTTC. The chain uses TRBV7-9 and TRBJ2-1, with TRBD2 matching 11 bases. The CDR3 consists of 19 residues. Per the germline V gene, CDR1 is SEHNR and CDR2 is FQNEAQ (reference sequence). Trimming took 5 bases from V and 7 from J; bases not matched to a gene: 19.

The chain combines TRBV11-2 with TRBJ1-1, with 8 bases aligning to TRBD1. Losses at the gene ends were 5 bases for V and 4 bases for J; bases not matched to a gene: 6. CDR3 length: 14 amino acids. The V gene's germline CDR1 is SGHAT and CDR2 FQNNGV. Here the CDR3 DNA reads TGTGCCAGCAGCACGGACAGGGCCGGCACTGAAGCTTTCTTT. It codes for CASSTDRAGTEAFF.

This chain connects TRBV5-4 to TRBJ2-3; a weak D match, TRBD2 (6 bases). V was cut by 2 bases and J by 5 bases, with 12 bases left in between. Germline loops: CDR1 SGHNT, CDR2 YYREEE (reference sequence). This CDR3 has 14 residues. The CDR3 DNA reads as TGTGCCAGCAGCTTCGTGGGAGGAGTAGATACGCAGTATTTT. Translating gives CASSFVGGVDTQYF.

This rearrangement joins TRBV5-3 to TRBJ1-1, with D perhaps TRBD1 (5 bases). TRBV5-3 is annotated as an ORF whose role is uncertain. CDR3 length: 12 residues. Trimming left V 6 bases short and J 2 bases short, with 8 bases between. The CDR3 loop is CARIDRNTEAFF. The CDR3 nucleotides read TGTGCCAGAATAGACAGAAACACTGAAGCTTTCTTT.

V and J are TRBV29-1 and TRBJ1-2; 10 bases map to TRBD1. The CDR3 loop spans 15 amino acids. Germline lookup yields CDR1 SQVTM and CDR2 ANQGSEA. The V gene end was trimmed by 2 bases and the J gene end by 4 bases; junction bases not matched to a gene: 7. The CDR3 DNA sequence: TGCAGCGTTGAACAACGAGGACAGGGGGGCTATGGCTACACCTTC. Translated, it gives CSVEQRGQGGYGYTF.

The chain has TRBV4-1 and TRBJ1-5, with 9 nucleotides matching TRBD1. The CDR3 totals 15 residues. Looked up from germline, CDR1 is MGHRA and CDR2 is YSYEKL. Trimming took 4 bases from V and 3 from J; bases not matched to a gene: 4. The DNA for the CDR3 is TGCGCCAGCAGCCTTAGGACAGGGGCCAATCAGCCCCAGCATTTT. Encoded protein: CASSLRTGANQPQHF.

On this clone: This CDR3 is also generated by other DNA sequences in the sample. The chain employs TRBV11-2 and TRBJ2-5; unclear D gene. Trimming shortened V by 2 bases and J by 4 bases, and 2 bases separated the two germline ends. Germline V gene lookup returns CDR1 SGHAT and CDR2 FQNNGV. This CDR3 spans 11 amino acids. CDR3 DNA: TGTGCCAGCAGCTTACGAGAGACCCAGTACTTC. Translation: CASSLRETQYF. The complete variable domain, with remaining parts taken from reference TRBV11-2 and TRBJ2-5, reads EAGVAQSPRYKIIEKRQSVAFWCNPISGHATLYWYQQILGQGPKLLIQFQNNGVVDDSQLPKDRFSAERLKGVDSTLKIQPAKLEDSAVYLCASSLRETQYFGPGTRLLVL.

This clone has only one observation. The chain recombines TRBV9 with TRBJ1-2, with unresolved D. With 3 bases removed from V and 2 bases from J, the gap between germline ends came to 8 bases. CDR3 length: 13 residues. Per germline, CDR1 SGDLS and CDR2 YYNGEE. The CDR3 is CASSENRNYGYTF. The CDR3 nucleotides read TGTGCCAGCAGCGAGAACAGAAACTATGGCTACACCTTC.

This CDR3 reads CASSLGPGLPNEQFF. As DNA, the CDR3 is TGTGCCAGCAGCTTAGGCCCGGGACTCCCCAATGAGCAGTTCTTC. V usage is TRBV7-9 and J usage is TRBJ2-1, with a possible D match to TRBD2 (6 bases). V was clipped by 1 base and J by 6 bases, with 13 bases between them. The length of the CDR3 is 15 residues. CDR1 and CDR2 (germline): SEHNR, FQNEAQ (reference sequence).

The chain recombines TRBV29-1 with TRBJ1-5; 7 bases match TRBD1. CDR3 length equals 12 residues. Trimming removed 4 bases from V and 4 bases from J; junction bases left unmatched: 1. Germline V gene sequence: CDR1 SQVTM, CDR2 ANQGSEA. This chain's CDR3 is CSVGDRNQPQHF. CDR3 DNA sequence: TGCAGCGTTGGGGACAGAAATCAGCCCCAGCATTTT.

The gene calls are TRBV27 and TRBJ1-2, with a weak D call TRBD1 (5 bases). Germline V gene sequence: CDR1 MNHEY, CDR2 SMNVEV (reference sequence). The CDR3 totals 16 residues. V shed 2 bases and J shed 4 bases, with 17 bases lying between them. The CDR3 region is CASSLRPMGEAYGYTF. The CDR3 DNA follows: TGTGCCAGCAGTTTACGCCCGATGGGGGAGGCCTATGGCTACACCTTC.

This rearrangement joins TRBV9 to TRBJ1-2, with a possible D match to TRBD1 (6 bases). Germline V gives CDR1 SGDLS, CDR2 YYNGEE. This CDR3 spans 15 amino acids. V lost 0 bases to trimming and J lost 4 bases, with 13 bases between them. CDR3 loop: CASSVGQDVSYGYTF. DNA of the CDR3: TGTGCCAGCAGCGTAGGACAGGATGTGAGCTATGGCTACACCTTC. The full variable domain, in which reference TRBV9 and TRBJ1-2 provide the parts outside the CDR3, is DSGVTQTPKHLITATGQRVTLRCSPRSGDLSVYWYQQSLDQGLQFLIQYYNGEERAKGNILERFSAQQFPDLHSELNLSSLELGDSALYFCASSVGQDVSYGYTFGSGTRLTVV.

The chain uses TRBV27 and TRBJ1-1, with D perhaps TRBD1 (6 bases). CDR3 length: 17 amino acids. Trimming pared 4 bases from V and 1 base from J, leaving 19 bases between. The germline gives CDR1 MNHEY, CDR2 SMNVEV (reference sequence). The CDR3 DNA reads TGTGCCAGCAGTTCAATCGATACAGGGATCGAGAACACTGAAGCTTTCTTT. Translated: CASSSIDTGIENTEAFF.

This chain uses TRBV10-1 with TRBJ2-3, with TRBD2 matching 11 bases. Unmatched junction bases numbered 7, after V lost 2 bases and J lost 0 bases. CDR1 WNHNN and CDR2 SYGVQD come from the germline V gene (reference sequence). The CDR3 is 18 amino acids. CDR3 sequence reads: CASSEGLAGGISTDTQYF. CDR3 bases: TGCGCCAGCAGTGAGGGGCTAGCGGGGGGAATTAGCACAGATACGCAGTATTTT.

This chain links TRBV15 with TRBJ1-4; 7 nucleotides agree with TRBD1. Germline CDR1 and CDR2: LNHNV and YYDKDF (reference sequence). The CDR3 is made up of 13 amino acids. V was pared by 5 bases and J by 8 bases, with 5 bases of the junction left unmatched. The DNA for the CDR3 is TGTGCCACCAGCCGGGACAGCCGAGAAAAACTGTTTTTT. This gives the protein CATSRDSREKLFF.

This chain uses TRBV30 with TRBJ2-3; D possibly corresponds to TRBD2 (5 bases). Between the trimmed V and J ends, which lost 3 bases and 2 bases, there was a span of 12 bases. Germline CDR1 is GTSNPN and CDR2 is SVGIG (reference sequence). CDR3 length equals 14 residues. The CDR3 coding sequence is TGTGCCTGGAGCCGACTAAGGCCCACAGATACGCAGTATTTT. This encodes CAWSRLRPTDTQYF.